One sample yielded the 23 T cell receptor beta chains listed below, sequenced in a study of control samples from healthy donors and cancer patients. The assay was immunoSEQ multiplex PCR, and TCRdb's table has in-frame clones only and misses some. The sample has about 120,000 clones, more than 75% seen once. The source material was blood. The receptor source for this set is a woman in her 70s in good health.

The chain employs TRBV5-1 and TRBJ1-1; D is undetermined. Per germline, CDR1 SGHRS and CDR2 YFSETQ. The germline V and J ends were trimmed by 7 bases and 1 base, with 14 bases remaining between them. The length of the CDR3 is 14 residues. The DNA for the CDR3 is TGCGCCAGCTGCCCGGCAAGGGCGAACACTGAAGCTTTCTTT. Translation gives CASCPARANTEAFF. Drawing the rest from reference TRBV5-1 and TRBJ1-1, the complete variable domain is KAGVTQTPRYLIKTRGQQVTLSCSPISGHRSVSWYQQTPGQGLQFLFEYFSETQRNKGNFPGRFSGRQFSNSRSEMNVSTLELGDSALYLCASCPARANTEAFFGQGTRLTVV.

The rearrangement uses TRBV9 and TRBJ2-3; D gene uncertain. CDR1 and CDR2 (germline): SGDLS, YYNGEE. The CDR3 covers 14 residues. Trimming took off 0 bases at V and 2 bases at J, with 7 bases between the two ends. CDR3 nucleotides: TGTGCCAGCAGCGTAGATAGGGCCACAGATACGCAGTATTTT. Amino acids: CASSVDRATDTQYF. The variable domain in full, completed from reference TRBV9 and TRBJ2-3, reads DSGVTQTPKHLITATGQRVTLRCSPRSGDLSVYWYQQSLDQGLQFLIQYYNGEERAKGNILERFSAQQFPDLHSELNLSSLELGDSALYFCASSVDRATDTQYFGPGTRLTVL.

On this clone itself: Other DNA sequences in the same sample also yield this CDR3. This sequence joins TRBV27 and TRBJ1-2; TRBD1 aligns across 7 bases. In germline, CDR1 is MNHEY, CDR2 SMNVEV (reference sequence). There are 13 residues in the CDR3. The junction had 0 bases not matched to a gene; V was cut back by 3 bases and J by 2 bases. The CDR3 nucleotides read TGTGCCAGCAGTTTGACAGGGAACTATGGCTACACCTTC. Residues: CASSLTGNYGYTF.

The genes are TRBV3-1 (or the pseudogene TRBV3-2) and TRBJ2-2; the D gene is possibly TRBD2 (6 bases). V lost 4 bases and J lost 4, with 7 bases in between. This CDR3 contains 13 residues. Germline assignment: CDR1 LGHDT and CDR2 YNNKEL (reference sequence). The CDR3 sequence is CASSPGGTGELFF. CDR3 bases: TGTGCCAGCAGCCCCGGGGGCACCGGGGAGCTGTTTTTT.

J is TRBJ2-1 and V is TRBV2; 8 nucleotides agree with TRBD1. The CDR3 has 15 residues. Per germline, CDR1 SNHLY and CDR2 FYNNEI. The junction had 10 bases not matched to a gene; V was cut back by 10 bases and J by 2 bases. This CDR3 is CAIERDRSPYNEQFF. CDR3 in DNA: TGTGCCATCGAAAGGGACAGGTCTCCCTACAATGAGCAGTTCTTC.

The chain recombines TRBV5-1 with TRBJ2-1; tentatively, D is TRBD1 (5 bases). The CDR3 is made up of 17 amino acids. Germline CDR1 reads SGHRS; CDR2 reads YFSETQ. V was trimmed by 0 bases and J by 1 base, leaving 14 bases between them. The CDR3 nucleotides read TGCGCCAGCAGCTTGGGAGTGGCCAGGGCATCCTACAATGAGCAGTTCTTC. This gives the protein CASSLGVARASYNEQFF.

The chain couples TRBV18 to TRBJ1-2; D unresolved. CDR3 size: 14 residues. The germline gives CDR1 KGHSH, CDR2 LQKENI. V was pared by 1 base and J by 8 bases, with 14 bases between. CDR3 DNA: TGTGCCAGCTCACCACAAGGAGGTTCGGGGGGCTACACCTTC. This translates into CASSPQGGSGGYTF.

The V and J genes are TRBV12-5 and TRBJ2-1; 13 bases line up with TRBD2. V trimming: 6 bases; J trimming: 5 bases; junction bases outside the gene matches: 4. CDR3 length: 15 amino acids. Germline V gene sequence: CDR1 LGHNT, CDR2 FRNRAP. CDR3 nucleotides: TGTGCTAGTGGCCGCGGGACTAGCGGGGACAATGAGCAGTTCTTC. Translation: CASGRGTSGDNEQFF.

This clone was recorded only once. The chain uses TRBV13 and TRBJ2-7; no firm D call. Trimming removed 4 bases from V and 6 bases from J, with 10 bases in between. Germline CDR1 and CDR2: PRHDT and FYEKMQ (reference sequence). CDR3 length: 12 residues. The CDR3 protein is CASSSNPLEQYF. The CDR3, as DNA: TGTGCCAGCAGCTCAAACCCTCTCGAGCAGTACTTC.

This chain uses TRBV6-5 with TRBJ2-5, with D maybe TRBD1 (6 bases). The CDR3 loop spans 14 amino acids. Deletions cut 8 bases from V and 0 bases from J, with 13 bases between. From germline, CDR1 is MNHEY and CDR2 SVGAGI. The CDR3 here is CASLPTGNQETQYF. The CDR3 nucleotides read TGTGCCAGCCTCCCGACAGGCAACCAAGAGACCCAGTACTTC.

V gene TRBV12-3 or TRBV12-4 combines with J gene TRBJ2-7; 8 nucleotides line up with TRBD1. This CDR3 spans 13 amino acids. V shed 2 bases and J 6 bases; nucleotides not matched to a gene: 3. Here the CDR3 reads CASSLSGGFEQYF. The CDR3, as DNA: TGTGCCAGCAGTTTATCAGGGGGCTTCGAGCAGTACTTC.

Concerning this clone itself: A junction end diverges from the germline sequence, so it may reflect a read error. Other DNA sequences in the same sample also yield this CDR3. The gene calls are TRBV29-1 and TRBJ2-5; D may be TRBD1 (8 bases). The germline gives CDR1 SQVTM, CDR2 ANQGSEA. The CDR3 has 14 amino acids. The CDR3 protein is CSVKDENRGGTQYF. In DNA form, the CDR3 reads TGCAGCGTTAAAGATGAGAACAGGGGGGGGACCCAGTACTTC. Using reference TRBV29-1 and TRBJ2-5 for the parts outside the CDR3, the full variable domain is SAVISQKPSRDICQRGTSLTIQCQVDSQVTMMFWYRQQPGQSLTLIATANQGSEATYESGFVIDKFPISRPNLTFSTLTVSNMSPEDSSIYLCSVKDENRGGTQYFGPGTRLLVL.

The chain links TRBV27 to TRBJ1-2; D unresolved. Per germline, CDR1 MNHEY and CDR2 SMNVEV (reference sequence). The CDR3 extends over 13 amino acids. Trimming removed 5 bases at V and 1 base at J, with 8 bases between. The DNA for the CDR3 is TGTGCCAGCAGTATAGACCTTAACTATGGCTACACCTTC. Translating it yields CASSIDLNYGYTF.

J is TRBJ1-1 and V is TRBV19, with TRBD1 identical over 9 bases. Germline V lookup: CDR1 LNHDA, CDR2 SQIVND (reference sequence). The CDR3 totals 12 residues. With 8 bases clipped from V and 3 bases from J, the junction kept 1 base outside the gene matches. In DNA form, the CDR3 reads TGTGCCAGTGGGGACAGGGACACTGAAGCTTTCTTT. Protein: CASGDRDTEAFF.

CDR3 loop: CATSRSPTGGGSNQPQHF. The CDR3 DNA reads TGTGCCACCAGCAGATCTCCGACAGGGGGGGGGAGCAATCAGCCCCAGCATTTT. The chain has TRBV15 and TRBJ1-5, with 9 nucleotides matching TRBD1. Germline V gene data show CDR1 as LNHNV and CDR2 as YYDKDF (reference sequence). J was trimmed by 1 base and V by 2 bases; bases with no gene match: 9. The CDR3 consists of 18 residues.

The chain is built from TRBV2 and TRBJ2-5; no definite D call. This CDR3 contains 13 residues. Germline CDR1 and CDR2: SNHLY and FYNNEI. Trimming pared 4 bases from V and 1 base from J, leaving 7 bases between. Here the CDR3 DNA reads TGTGCCAGCAGTGGTCTACGCCAAGAGACCCAGTACTTC. Translation: CASSGLRQETQYF.

The chain has TRBV5-6 and TRBJ2-2; 10 bases are a match to TRBD1. V was clipped by 4 bases and J by 6 bases; unmatched bases: 12. The germline CDR1 and CDR2 sequences are SGHDT and YYEEEE. The CDR3 length is 17 residues. CDR3 residues: CASSVQGQGVLPGELFF. For the CDR3, the DNA is TGTGCCAGCAGCGTGCAAGGACAGGGGGTTCTACCCGGGGAGCTGTTTTTT.

The rearrangement links TRBV5-8 to TRBJ2-5; a possible D gene is TRBD1 (6 bases). Trimming pared 4 bases from V and 1 base from J, leaving 11 bases between. The CDR3 consists of 14 residues. CDR1 and CDR2 (germline): SGHTS, YDEGEE. Here the CDR3 DNA reads TGTGCCAGCAGCCCAAGGACAGTCCAAGAGACCCAGTACTTC. It specifies CASSPRTVQETQYF.

The chain is built from TRBV7-9 and TRBJ1-2; TRBD1 matches 10 bases. This CDR3 comprises 14 residues. V dropped 5 bases and J dropped 4; count of bases not matched to a gene: 4. In germline, CDR1 is SEHNR, CDR2 FQNEAQ (reference sequence). This chain's CDR3 is CASSRGQGIYGYTF. In DNA, the CDR3 is TGTGCCAGCAGCCGGGGACAGGGGATCTATGGCTACACCTTC.

The J gene is TRBJ1-6, the V gene TRBV18; no definite D call. The CDR3 is 16 amino acids. Between the trimmed V and J ends, which lost 0 bases and 8 bases, there was a span of 14 bases. Germline loops: CDR1 KGHSH, CDR2 LQKENI. The DNA for the CDR3 is TGTGCCAGCTCACCACCCACCGCCGGGCCCGATTCACCCCTCCACTTT. It yields the protein CASSPPTAGPDSPLHF.

A note on this clone: At one end the junction does not follow the germline gene, possibly because of a read error. The V gene is TRBV4-3, the J gene TRBJ2-1; tentatively, D is TRBD2 (6 bases). Per the germline V gene, CDR1 is LGHNA and CDR2 is YSLEER. The CDR3 length is 14 residues. CDR3 sequence reads: CASSEDRGWYEQFF. Written as DNA, the CDR3 is TGCGCCAGCAGCGAAGATCGGGGGTGGTATGAGCAGTTCTTC.

V usage is TRBV6-2 or TRBV6-3 and J usage is TRBJ1-6, with D possibly being TRBD1 (5 bases). The length of the CDR3 is 14 residues. V lost 5 bases, J lost 7 bases, and 12 bases lay in between. The germline gives CDR1 MNHEY, CDR2 SVGEGT. CDR3 sequence: CASSRTSKNSPLHF. CDR3 DNA: TGTGCCAGCAGTAGGACATCTAAGAATTCACCCCTCCACTTT.

This clone has only a few counts. J is TRBJ2-4 and V is TRBV5-1; a weak D match, TRBD1 (6 bases). Germline V lookup: CDR1 SGHRS, CDR2 YFSETQ. The CDR3 totals 15 residues. V was trimmed by 4 bases and J by 3 bases, leaving 14 bases between them. CDR3 bases: TGCGCCAGCAGCCTTGGGGGCATCGGCAAAAACATTCAGTACTTC. It yields the protein CASSLGGIGKNIQYF.